A single sample gave rise to the 22 T cell receptor beta chains below, sequenced in a study of blood T cell repertoires in COVID-19. Measured with immunoSEQ multiplex PCR; TCRdb has only the in-frame clones, and not every one. Of approximately 170,000 clones in the sample, about 85% are singletons; the top ten hold approximately 1.3%. Material for sequencing was peripheral blood. Receptor source: a man aged 55 to 69 who had recovered from COVID-19.

This chain connects TRBV5-4 to TRBJ2-2; no firm D call. The germline V gene encodes CDR1 SGHNT and CDR2 YYREEE (reference sequence). CDR3 length equals 12 residues. V gave up 3 bases and J gave up 8 bases, with 8 bases separating them. Written as DNA, the CDR3 is TGTGCCAGCAGCTCAACGGGTGGGGAGCTGTTTTTT. Protein product: CASSSTGGELFF.

The V gene is TRBV30, the J gene TRBJ1-4; D possibly corresponds to TRBD1 (5 bases). Germline CDR1 and CDR2: GTSNPN and SVGIG (reference sequence). This CDR3 is 15 amino acids long. Deletions cut 4 bases from V and 0 bases from J, with 12 bases between. Here the CDR3 reads CAWTSRGATNEKLFF. In DNA, the CDR3 is TGTGCCTGGACTTCCCGGGGGGCAACTAATGAAAAACTGTTTTTT.

This rearrangement joins TRBV5-1 to TRBJ2-7; perhaps TRBD2 as D (5 bases). The CDR3 loop spans 14 amino acids. CDR1 is SGHRS, CDR2 YFSETQ, per germline. V was pared by 2 bases and J by 3 bases, with 12 bases between. The CDR3 DNA is TGCGCCAGCAGCTTTGGAGTGGAGGTCTACGAGCAGTACTTC. Protein: CASSFGVEVYEQYF.

The CDR3 DNA reads TGTGCCAGCAGCCTGGCAGGGGGCACCTACAATGAGCAGTTCTTC. It encodes CASSLAGGTYNEQFF. The chain uses TRBV11-2 and TRBJ2-1; 8 positions match TRBD1. The germline V gene has CDR1 SGHAT and CDR2 FQNNGV. The CDR3 runs 15 residues. The ends lost 5 bases at V and 2 bases at J; junction bases unmatched: 5.

The chain combines TRBV6-5 with TRBJ1-2; TRBD1 agrees at 12 bases. Germline lookup yields CDR1 MNHEY and CDR2 SVGAGI. There are 15 residues in the CDR3. With 1 base clipped from V and 8 bases from J, the junction kept 5 bases outside the gene matches. CDR3 residues: CASSYLGDRGQGYTF. CDR3 bases: TGTGCCAGCAGTTACTTGGGGGACAGGGGGCAAGGCTACACCTTC.

V usage is TRBV7-6 and J usage is TRBJ1-5, with 7 positions matching TRBD1. V shed 5 bases, J shed 2 bases, and the junction held 6 bases outside the gene matches. CDR1 and CDR2 from the germline V gene are SGHVS and FNYEAQ. This CDR3 has 15 amino acids. CDR3 in amino acids: CASSPGQAGNQPQHF. CDR3 DNA sequence: TGTGCCAGCAGCCCTGGACAGGCGGGCAATCAGCCCCAGCATTTT.

J is TRBJ2-7 and V is TRBV6-2 or TRBV6-3; 11 bases align to TRBD1. CDR3 length: 14 residues. Trimming cost V 5 bases and J 4 bases; bases outside gene matches: 4. CDR1 and CDR2 (germline): MNHEY, SVGEGT. CDR3 DNA sequence: TGTGCCAGCAGTACGGACAGGGGGCTTTACGAGCAGTACTTC. It specifies CASSTDRGLYEQYF.

The J gene is TRBJ2-1, the V gene TRBV11-2; D may be TRBD2 (5 bases). V lost 7 bases and J 7 bases, leaving 11 bases between the germline ends. The CDR3 is 12 amino acids. Germline V gene lookup returns CDR1 SGHAT and CDR2 FQNNGV. The DNA for the CDR3 is TGTGCCAGCACCTTTGCGGGTAATGAGCAGTTCTTC. It translates to CASTFAGNEQFF.

The chain uses TRBV4-2 and TRBJ2-3; D is uncertain. From germline, CDR1 is LGHNA and CDR2 YNFKEQ. Trimming stripped 1 base from V and 1 base from J, with 9 bases between. This CDR3 contains 15 residues. The CDR3 region is CASSQAPERTDTQYF. The DNA of the CDR3 is TGTGCCAGCAGCCAAGCCCCAGAACGCACAGATACGCAGTATTTT.

The V call is TRBV7-9, the J call TRBJ1-2; the match to TRBD1 covers 11 bases. This CDR3 comprises 17 residues. J lost 4 bases, V lost 5 bases, and 12 bases had no gene match. Germline V gives CDR1 SEHNR, CDR2 FQNEAQ (reference sequence). In DNA, the CDR3 is TGTGCCAGCAGCCTAACCGGGACAGGGGGACTGACCTATGGCTACACCTTC. It codes for CASSLTGTGGLTYGYTF.

V and J are TRBV27 and TRBJ1-1, with D possibly being TRBD1 (6 bases). Trimming left V 3 bases short and J 1 base short, with 12 bases between. From germline, CDR1 is MNHEY and CDR2 SMNVEV (reference sequence). The CDR3 is 15 amino acids. The DNA of the CDR3 is TGTGCCAGCAGTTTTATCGGCAGGGGGAACACTGAAGCTTTCTTT. Its protein is CASSFIGRGNTEAFF.

This chain's CDR3 is CATSDRANYGYTF. CDR3 coding DNA: TGTGCCACTTCAGACAGGGCCAACTATGGCTACACCTTC. The V gene is TRBV19, the J gene TRBJ1-2; 7 positions agree with TRBD1. This CDR3 spans 13 amino acids. Looked up from germline, CDR1 is LNHDA and CDR2 is SQIVND (reference sequence). Trimming at V came to 10 bases and at J to 2 bases, leaving 7 bases not matched to a gene.

The chain recombines TRBV12-3 or TRBV12-4 with TRBJ2-7; the D gene is possibly TRBD1 (6 bases). The length of the CDR3 is 13 residues. V was cut by 7 bases and J by 4 bases, with 14 bases left in between. CDR3 sequence reads: CASTSGATYEQYF. CDR3 in DNA: TGTGCCAGCACCTCAGGGGCAACATACGAGCAGTACTTC.

CDR3 amino acids: CASSFTGSTTNEKLFF. CDR3 bases: TGCGCCAGCAGTTTCACAGGGAGTACAACTAATGAAAAACTGTTTTTT. The V call is TRBV5-1, the J call TRBJ1-4; D might be TRBD1 (6 bases). Trimming left V 5 bases short and J 0 bases short, with 14 bases between. Germline-derived CDR1 and CDR2 are SGHRS and YFSETQ. This CDR3 contains 16 residues.

The chain is built from TRBV3-1 (or the pseudogene TRBV3-2) and TRBJ1-1, with D possibly TRBD1 on 5 matching bases. CDR3 length equals 15 residues. The germline V and J ends were trimmed by 0 bases and 4 bases, with 12 bases remaining between them. From germline, CDR1 is LGHDT and CDR2 YNNKEL (reference sequence). CDR3 sequence: CASSQDRAFSTEAFF. Here the CDR3 DNA reads TGTGCCAGCAGCCAAGACAGGGCTTTCAGCACTGAAGCTTTCTTT.

V and J are TRBV19 and TRBJ1-5, with 8 bases matching TRBD1. This CDR3 is 15 amino acids long. Germline trimming cut 4 bases from V and 5 bases from J; bases unmatched to any gene: 7. Germline loops: CDR1 LNHDA, CDR2 SQIVND (reference sequence). CDR3 in DNA: TGTGCCAGTAGTAAGGACAGGGCAGGGGATCAGCCCCAGCATTTT. This codes for CASSKDRAGDQPQHF. The entire variable domain, with the rest obtained from reference TRBV19 and TRBJ1-5, is as follows: DGGITQSPKYLFRKEGQNVTLSCEQNLNHDAMYWYRQDPGQGLRLIYYSQIVNDFQKGDIAEGYSVSREKKESFPLTVTSAQKNPTAFYLCASSKDRAGDQPQHFGDGTRLSIL.

The CDR3 sequence: CASSEGQGRNYGYTF. DNA for the CDR3: TGTGCCAGCAGTGAGGGACAGGGGAGAAACTATGGCTACACCTTC. The rearrangement joins TRBV6-1 to TRBJ1-2, with TRBD1 identical over 10 bases. With 3 bases clipped from V and 2 bases from J, the junction kept 3 bases outside the gene matches. CDR1 is MNHNS, CDR2 SASEGT, per germline. This CDR3 region has 15 residues.

This clone came up a few times. This chain links TRBV6-5 with TRBJ1-1, with 7 nucleotides matching TRBD1. V shed 7 bases and J 4 bases; nucleotides not matched to a gene: 9. The CDR3 length is 14 residues. Germline CDR1 MNHEY, CDR2 SVGAGI. CDR3: CASTLTGTSTEAFF. DNA of the CDR3: TGTGCCAGCACTCTGACAGGGACGAGCACTGAAGCTTTCTTT.

The chain employs TRBV4-1 and TRBJ2-5; D ambiguous. The V gene's germline CDR1 is MGHRA and CDR2 YSYEKL. The ends were cut back, 2 bases at V and 5 bases at J, with 6 bases in the middle. This CDR3 region has 12 residues. CDR3 nucleotides: TGCGCCAGCAGCCAACTGGAGGAGACCCAGTACTTC. Translating it yields CASSQLEETQYF.

The chain links TRBV6-1 to TRBJ1-2; D is ambiguous. This CDR3 is built from 13 residues. V was shortened by 8 bases and J by 3 bases, with 13 bases between the two germline ends. Germline lookup yields CDR1 MNHNS and CDR2 SASEGT. The CDR3: CASGSDGDYGYTF. The CDR3, as DNA: TGTGCCAGCGGTTCGGACGGGGACTATGGCTACACCTTC.

This chain joins TRBV5-1 and TRBJ2-1; 11 bases map to TRBD1. Trimming removed 3 bases from V and 9 bases from J; junction bases left unmatched: 5. The V gene's germline CDR1 is SGHRS and CDR2 YFSETQ. The CDR3 is made up of 14 amino acids. The chain's CDR3 is CASSSDRGQGEQFF. In nucleotides, the CDR3 is TGCGCCAGCAGCTCGGACAGGGGGCAAGGTGAGCAGTTCTTC.

This clone appeared a few times. V gene TRBV19 combines with J gene TRBJ1-5; the D is unclear. Deletions cut 2 bases from V and 0 bases from J, with 14 bases between. Looked up from germline, CDR1 is LNHDA and CDR2 is SQIVND (reference sequence). CDR3 length: 17 residues. CDR3 sequence: CASSIPIGGYSNQPQHF. The CDR3 region has the DNA TGTGCCAGTAGTATACCCATTGGAGGATATAGCAATCAGCCCCAGCATTTT.